The sequence of this T cell receptor beta chain was determined in a study of T cell responses to AZD1222 COVID-19 vaccine. Turning to this clone: Its antigen is currently unknown. Additional DNA sequences in this sample encode the identical CDR3.

V dropped 0 bases and J dropped 2; count of bases not matched to a gene: 0. This CDR3 region has 15 residues. Germline CDR1 reads SGHRS; CDR2 reads YFSETQ. Measured with immunoSEQ multiplex PCR; TCRdb has only the in-frame clones, and not every one. The sample lists about 130,000 clones, over 90% occurring once. Whole-study findings and limits: Repertoire sampling was restricted to post-peak T cell response timepoints. Regions 160-218 and 743-854 held dominance among vaccine-associated CD4 TCRs, which spanned spike. A rise in Spike-specific TCR breadth and depth followed two AZD1222 doses.

Sequencing was performed on peripheral blood, taken on day 0 of AZD1222 vaccination. This clonotype was sampled from an adult in good health. The rearrangement links TRBV5-1 to TRBJ2-1; 9 positions agree with TRBD2. This CDR3 is CASSLGLAAYNEQFF. CDR3 DNA: TGCGCCAGCAGCTTGGGACTAGCGGCCTACAATGAGCAGTTCTTC.